This T cell receptor (beta chain) was sequenced in a study of blood T cell repertoires in COVID-19 (TCRdb year 2020). In terms of the full investigation: Samples from collaborators originated in the United States, Italy and Spain and spanned both the acute and convalescent phases of COVID-19. A de-identified subject ID, COVID-19 status, age in years and sex were almost always included in the sample metadata. The prospective study material was composed of cDNA or gDNA derived from T cells, B-cell-depleted T cells, or PBMCs. The samples were drawn from the first 160 participants of the ongoing ImmuneRACE study and from some 1,300 subjects provided by 6 global collaborators. A freely available public database, intended as a resource for researchers studying the immune response to SARS-CoV-2, is where the repertoires were released. The dataset comprised deeply sampled blood TCRbeta repertoires from subjects exposed to, actively infected with, or recovered from COVID-19. Where HLA class I and class II types were available, the types were taken from metadata supplied by the sample provider, not from assay-based typing. Summary of the overall study and its limitations: The amount of clinical and demographic metadata varied by source and participant and was provided uncurated.

TCRbeta CDR3 regions were amplified from genomic DNA by means of the immunoSEQ Assay, a bias-controlled multiplex PCR. In the paper's pipeline: Nucleated cell counts per sample were estimated from amplification of reference gene primers within the assay. To quantify the absolute abundance of each unique TCRbeta CDR3 rearrangement, sequence reads were collapsed and filtered. For each sample, productive Simpson clonality was calculated as the square root of Simpson's diversity index over productive rearrangements. TCRdb provides this immuneACCESS table in a form limited to in-frame rearrangements. Some clones are lacking; in checked studies, under half of them reflect an unresolved V gene, and why the rest are absent is not known. That table is the source of V, J and clone size, and D and trimming were worked out from the DNA. The sample records about 250,000 clones, 86% of which are singletons. 5.5% to 6.5% of the sample is taken by the ten largest.

One collaborating source in Seattle enrolled patients while the patients were actively infected and followed the patients over time throughout the course of disease. Whole blood was collected in K2EDTA tubes by collaborating institutions according to the institutions' own protocols. For TCRbeta analysis, collaborators shipped samples in one of three forms: frozen whole blood, isolated PBMCs, or DNA extracted from either of those sample types. At the junction V is shortened by 3 bases and J by 11 bases, with 13 bases in between. The cysteine opens and the phenylalanine closes a CDR3 of 12 amino acids. The entry retains the CDR3 DNA only, 36 bases that are in frame from base 1. The germline V gene yields ENHRY for CDR1 and SYGVKD for CDR2. As for this clone: The antigen it binds to is not known. Nothing much larger sits one base from this clone, and base qualities are not available.

This sequence uses TRBV10-3 and TRBJ1-1, with the D gene not confidently named. This clonotype was obtained from an elderly woman with COVID-19, enrolled during active disease. The sample consisted of peripheral blood. The DNA sequence follows: TGTGCCATCAGTGATATTGGCCTCGTGGCTTTCTTT. Its coded protein is CAISDIGLVAFF.